The 5 T cell receptor beta chains presented below share a single source sample, sequenced in a study of control samples from healthy donors and cancer patients. Sequenced by immunoSEQ multiplex PCR; TCRdb stores in-frame clones only, minus some. The sample lists over 150,000 clones, 85% to 95% occurring once. Sample: blood. The receptor source for this set is a man aged 40-49 years in good health.

The V gene is TRBV19, the J gene TRBJ1-5; possible D gene TRBD1, 5 bases. The CDR3 totals 14 residues. The V gene's germline CDR1 is LNHDA and CDR2 SQIVND (reference sequence). The V gene lost 8 bases and the J gene lost 1 base, with 12 bases spanning the gap. Here the CDR3 DNA reads TGTGCCAGTGGCCGTGCAGGGAGCAATCAGCCCCAGCATTTT. It encodes CASGRAGSNQPQHF.

This clone was seen a single time. The chain combines TRBV30 with TRBJ2-7, with D hard to call. V lost 0 bases and J lost 3, with 27 bases in between. The CDR3 length is 19 residues. Looked up from germline, CDR1 is GTSNPN and CDR2 is SVGIG (reference sequence). The CDR3 spells CAWSVCRLDWLNRRYEQYF. CDR3 bases: TGTGCCTGGAGTGTTTGTCGCCTTGATTGGCTCAATCGCCGCTACGAGCAGTACTTC.

V is TRBV6-5 and J is TRBJ1-2; 8 positions match TRBD1. Unmatched junction bases numbered 8, after V lost 7 bases and J lost 4 bases. CDR1 and CDR2 (germline): MNHEY, SVGAGI. This CDR3 has 14 residues. The CDR3 DNA is TGTGCCAGCAAAAAACAGGGGGTGGGCTATGGCTACACCTTC. It specifies CASKKQGVGYGYTF.

The V and J genes are TRBV7-9 and TRBJ2-7; perhaps D is TRBD1 or TRBD2 (5 bases each). The CDR3 sequence is 16 residues long. The germline V gene has CDR1 SEHNR and CDR2 FQNEAQ (reference sequence). The V end was cut by 1 base, the J end by 5 bases, with 18 bases between. In DNA, the CDR3 is TGTGCCAGCAGCTTAGGGATAGGGCAGGGAGTCAACGAGCAGTACTTC. Amino acids: CASSLGIGQGVNEQYF.

The V call is TRBV7-2, the J call TRBJ2-3; no clear D. The germline V and J ends were trimmed by 5 bases and 0 bases, with 3 bases remaining between them. The CDR3 runs 12 residues. Germline-derived CDR1 and CDR2 are SGHTA and FQGNSA. The CDR3 loop reads CASSGSTDTQYF. Written as DNA, the CDR3 is TGTGCCAGCAGCGGGAGCACAGATACGCAGTATTTT.